Following are 10 T cell receptor beta chains from one sample sequenced in a study of blood T cell repertoires in COVID-19. The assay was immunoSEQ multiplex PCR, and TCRdb's table has in-frame clones only and misses some. The sample holds 9,500 to 11,000 clones, roughly 86% seen once. Sample: peripheral blood. The receptors derive from a man aged 45 to 65 with active COVID-19.

This clone was seen a handful of times. This rearrangement joins TRBV24-1 to TRBJ2-3, with 7 nucleotides matching TRBD1. This CDR3 is built from 16 residues. V shed 4 bases and J 1 base; nucleotides not matched to a gene: 7. In germline, CDR1 is KGHDR, CDR2 SFDVKD. CDR3 amino acids: CATSDQGQAGTDTQYF. The CDR3 DNA reads TGTGCCACCAGTGACCAAGGACAGGCTGGCACAGATACGCAGTATTTT.

This chain joins TRBV27 and TRBJ2-7; D uncertain. Germline V gene data show CDR1 as MNHEY and CDR2 as SMNVEV (reference sequence). There are 15 residues in the CDR3. The V end lost 3 bases, the J end lost 0 bases, and 12 bases lay between the germline ends. CDR3 protein: CASSFSPMSSYEQYF. As DNA, the CDR3 is TGTGCCAGCAGTTTCTCCCCCATGAGCTCCTACGAGCAGTACTTC.

The genes are TRBV27 and TRBJ1-6; 8 bases fit TRBD1. The CDR3 spans 15 residues. From germline, CDR1 is MNHEY and CDR2 SMNVEV (reference sequence). With 0 bases clipped from V and 7 bases from J, the junction kept 2 bases outside the gene matches. The CDR3 DNA follows: TGTGCCAGCAGTTTATCCGCAGGGGGCAATTCACCCCTCCACTTT. Protein sequence: CASSLSAGGNSPLHF.

This clone was seen only a few times. J is TRBJ2-7 and V is TRBV29-1; no firm D call. Germline CDR1 SQVTM, CDR2 ANQGSEA. The CDR3 runs 13 residues. Between the trimmed V and J ends, which lost 5 bases and 4 bases, there was a span of 15 bases. CDR3 protein: CSVSGSVAYEQYF. DNA of the CDR3: TGCAGCGTTTCTGGGTCAGTAGCTTACGAGCAGTACTTC.

The V call is TRBV7-9, the J call TRBJ2-1; TRBD2 aligns across 8 bases. The trim removed 11 bases at V and 0 bases at J, leaving 18 bases unmatched. Germline V gene lookup returns CDR1 SEHNR and CDR2 FQNEAQ (reference sequence). The length of the CDR3 is 18 residues. The CDR3 nucleotides are TGTGCCGGAGCGGGGGTGATGCGGGGTGGGAGCTCCTACAATGAGCAGTTCTTC. It specifies CAGAGVMRGGSSYNEQFF.

The genes are TRBV9 and TRBJ2-3, with D tentatively TRBD2 (6 bases). CDR3 length: 15 residues. With 3 bases removed from V and 1 base from J, the gap between germline ends came to 12 bases. The germline gives CDR1 SGDLS, CDR2 YYNGEE. This chain's CDR3 is CASSAGPGGTDTQYF. The DNA of the CDR3 is TGTGCCAGCAGCGCCGGCCCGGGGGGCACAGATACGCAGTATTTT. The entire variable domain, with the rest obtained from reference TRBV9 and TRBJ2-3, is as follows: DSGVTQTPKHLITATGQRVTLRCSPRSGDLSVYWYQQSLDQGLQFLIQYYNGEERAKGNILERFSAQQFPDLHSELNLSSLELGDSALYFCASSAGPGGTDTQYFGPGTRLTVL.

This clone has only one observation. CDR3 in DNA: TGTGCCAGCAGCGTTGGACAGGGGATAATTGATGAGCAGTTCTTC. It codes for CASSVGQGIIDEQFF. V is TRBV9 and J is TRBJ2-1, with TRBD1 identical over 9 bases. Germline values: CDR1 SGDLS, CDR2 YYNGEE. This CDR3 has 15 amino acids. V lost 2 bases to trimming and J lost 8 bases; unmatched junction nucleotides: 8.

The chain combines TRBV2 with TRBJ2-1; possible D gene TRBD1, 5 bases. Germline loops: CDR1 SNHLY, CDR2 FYNNEI. The ends were cut back, 1 base at V and 8 bases at J, with 12 bases in the middle. CDR3 size: 14 residues. The CDR3 DNA reads TGTGCCAGCAGTGAAGAGGGGCGATTCCATGAGCAGTTCTTC. Amino acids: CASSEEGRFHEQFF. Complete variable domain (other parts from reference TRBV2 and TRBJ2-1): EPEVTQTPSHQVTQMGQEVILRCVPISNHLYFYWYRQILGQKVEFLVSFYNNEISEKSEIFDDQFSVERPDGSNFTLKIRSTKLEDSAMYFCASSEEGRFHEQFFGPGTRLTVL.

The chain carries TRBV5-4 and TRBJ2-7, with 8 bases lining up with TRBD2. CDR1 SGHNT and CDR2 YYREEE come from the germline V gene (reference sequence). Germline trimming cut 4 bases from V and 5 bases from J; bases unmatched to any gene: 11. CDR3 size: 15 residues. In DNA, the CDR3 is TGTGCCAGCAGCGTTAGAGTAGCGGGAAGTGACGAGCAGTACTTC. Its translation is CASSVRVAGSDEQYF.

This sequence joins TRBV5-1 and TRBJ1-4, with TRBD1 as a possible D gene (5 bases). This CDR3 comprises 17 residues. Trimming removed 1 base from V and 0 bases from J, with 13 bases in between. The V gene's germline CDR1 is SGHRS and CDR2 YFSETQ. CDR3 sequence: CASSLYGGGSTNEKLFF. The CDR3, as DNA: TGCGCCAGCAGCTTGTACGGGGGAGGTTCAACTAATGAAAAACTGTTTTTT. Using reference TRBV5-1 and TRBJ1-4 for the parts outside the CDR3, the full variable domain is KAGVTQTPRYLIKTRGQQVTLSCSPISGHRSVSWYQQTPGQGLQFLFEYFSETQRNKGNFPGRFSGRQFSNSRSEMNVSTLELGDSALYLCASSLYGGGSTNEKLFFGSGTQLSVL.